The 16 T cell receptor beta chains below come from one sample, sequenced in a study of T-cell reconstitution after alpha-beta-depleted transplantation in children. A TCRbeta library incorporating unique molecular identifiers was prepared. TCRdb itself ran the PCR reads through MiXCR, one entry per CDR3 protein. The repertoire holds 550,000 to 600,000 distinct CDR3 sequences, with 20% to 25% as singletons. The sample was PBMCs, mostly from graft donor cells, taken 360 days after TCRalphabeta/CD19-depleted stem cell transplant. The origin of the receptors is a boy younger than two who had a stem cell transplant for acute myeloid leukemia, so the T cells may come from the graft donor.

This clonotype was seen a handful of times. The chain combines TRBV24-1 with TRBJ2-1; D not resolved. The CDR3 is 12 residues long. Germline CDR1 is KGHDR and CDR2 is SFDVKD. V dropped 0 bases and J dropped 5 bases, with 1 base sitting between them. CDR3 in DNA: TGTGCCACCAGTGATTTGAACAATGAGCAGTTCTTC. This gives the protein CATSDLNNEQFF.

The CDR3 bases are TGTGCCAGCAGTCGCCGGACAGGGGTGGGCGAAAAACTGTTTTTT. Translation: CASSRRTGVGEKLFF. The rearrangement joins TRBV12-3 or TRBV12-4 to TRBJ1-4; 9 nucleotides match TRBD1. V lost 5 bases, J lost 8 bases, and 9 bases stayed unmatched. The CDR3 sequence is 15 residues long.

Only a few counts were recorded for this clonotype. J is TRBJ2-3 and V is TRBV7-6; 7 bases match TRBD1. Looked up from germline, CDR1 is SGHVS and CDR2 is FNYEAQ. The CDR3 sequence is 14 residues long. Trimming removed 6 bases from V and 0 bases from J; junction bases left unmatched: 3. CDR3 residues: CASRVTGSTDTQYF. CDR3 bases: TGTGCCAGCAGAGTGACAGGGAGCACAGATACGCAGTATTTT.

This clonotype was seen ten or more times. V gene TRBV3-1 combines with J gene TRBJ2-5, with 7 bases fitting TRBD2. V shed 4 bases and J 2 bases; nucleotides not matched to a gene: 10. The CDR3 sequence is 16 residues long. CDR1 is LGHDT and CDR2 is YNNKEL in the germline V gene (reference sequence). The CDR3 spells CASSPYLGRGQETQYF. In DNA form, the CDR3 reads TGTGCCAGCAGCCCCTACCTGGGGCGGGGGCAAGAGACCCAGTACTTC.

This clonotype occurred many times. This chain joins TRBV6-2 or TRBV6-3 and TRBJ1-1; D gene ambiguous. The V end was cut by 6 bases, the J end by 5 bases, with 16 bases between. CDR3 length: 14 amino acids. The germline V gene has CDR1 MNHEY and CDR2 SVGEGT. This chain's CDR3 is CASSRPGVGTEAFF. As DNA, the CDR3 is TGTGCCAGCAGCCGTCCGGGCGTCGGGACTGAAGCTTTCTTT.

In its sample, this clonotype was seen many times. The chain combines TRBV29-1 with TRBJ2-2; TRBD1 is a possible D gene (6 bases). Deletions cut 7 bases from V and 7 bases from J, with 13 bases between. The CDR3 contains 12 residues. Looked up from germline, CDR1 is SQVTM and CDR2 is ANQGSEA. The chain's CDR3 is CSAYRELGELFF. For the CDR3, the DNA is TGCAGCGCTTACAGGGAGCTCGGGGAGCTGTTTTTT.

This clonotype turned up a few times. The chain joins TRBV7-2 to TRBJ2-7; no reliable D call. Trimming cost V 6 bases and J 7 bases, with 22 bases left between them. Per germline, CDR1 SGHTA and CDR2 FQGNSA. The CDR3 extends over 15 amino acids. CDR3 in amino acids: CASSSNRLIYDEQYF. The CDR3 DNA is TGTGCCAGCAGTAGCAACCGACTGATCTACGATGAGCAGTACTTC.

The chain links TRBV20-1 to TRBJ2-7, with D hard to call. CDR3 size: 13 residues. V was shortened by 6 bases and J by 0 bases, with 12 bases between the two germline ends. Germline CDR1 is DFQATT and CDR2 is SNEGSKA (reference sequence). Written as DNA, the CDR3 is TGCAGTGCCCCCGAGACAAGCTCCTACGAGCAGTACTTC. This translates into CSAPETSSYEQYF.

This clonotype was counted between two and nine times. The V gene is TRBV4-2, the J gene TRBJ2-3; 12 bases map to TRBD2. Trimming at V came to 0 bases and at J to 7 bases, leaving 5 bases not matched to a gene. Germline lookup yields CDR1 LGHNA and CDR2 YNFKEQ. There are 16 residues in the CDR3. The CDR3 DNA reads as TGTGCCAGCAGCCAAGAGTCTAGCGGGGGGGACCATACGCAGTATTTT. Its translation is CASSQESSGGDHTQYF.

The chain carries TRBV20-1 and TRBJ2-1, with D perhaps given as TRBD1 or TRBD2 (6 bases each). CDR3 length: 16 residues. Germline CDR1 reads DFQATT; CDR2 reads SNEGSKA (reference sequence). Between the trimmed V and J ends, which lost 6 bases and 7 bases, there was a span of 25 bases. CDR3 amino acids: CSAPLFRGAWDNEQFF. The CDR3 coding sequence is TGCAGTGCCCCCCTCTTTAGGGGGGCCTGGGATAATGAGCAGTTCTTC.

CDR3 coding DNA: TGTGCCAGCAGCCTAGCGGGGGCCGACCCTTACGAGCAGTACGTC. Encoded protein: CASSLAGADPYEQYV. The V and J genes are TRBV28 and TRBJ2-7; 10 bases agree with TRBD2. The CDR3 has 15 residues. V was clipped by 6 bases and J by 4 bases; unmatched bases: 9. Germline CDR1 MDHEN, CDR2 SYDVKM.

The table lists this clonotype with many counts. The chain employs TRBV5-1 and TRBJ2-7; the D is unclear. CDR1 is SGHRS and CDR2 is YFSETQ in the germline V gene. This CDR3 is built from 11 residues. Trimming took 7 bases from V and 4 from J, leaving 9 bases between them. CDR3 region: CASGEHYEQYF. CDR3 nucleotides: TGCGCCAGCGGCGAACATTACGAGCAGTACTTC. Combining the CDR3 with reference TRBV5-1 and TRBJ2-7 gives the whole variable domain KAGVTQTPRYLIKTRGQQVTLSCSPISGHRSVSWYQQTPGQGLQFLFEYFSETQRNKGNFPGRFSGRQFSNSRSEMNVSTLELGDSALYLCASGEHYEQYFGPGTRLTVT.

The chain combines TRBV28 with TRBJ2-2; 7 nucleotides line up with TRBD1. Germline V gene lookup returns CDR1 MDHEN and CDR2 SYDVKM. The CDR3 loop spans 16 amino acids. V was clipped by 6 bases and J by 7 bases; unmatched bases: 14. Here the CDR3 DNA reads TGTGCCAGCAGCCGACCATCCGGGACAGCCGTCGGGGAGCTGTTTTTT. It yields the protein CASSRPSGTAVGELFF.

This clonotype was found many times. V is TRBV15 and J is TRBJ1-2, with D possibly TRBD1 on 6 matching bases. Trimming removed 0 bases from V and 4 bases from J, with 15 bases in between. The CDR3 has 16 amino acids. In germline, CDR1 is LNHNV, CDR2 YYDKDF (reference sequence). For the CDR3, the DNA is TGTGCCACCAGCAGAGATAGAAGGGGGGACTTCTATGGCTACACCTTC. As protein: CATSRDRRGDFYGYTF.

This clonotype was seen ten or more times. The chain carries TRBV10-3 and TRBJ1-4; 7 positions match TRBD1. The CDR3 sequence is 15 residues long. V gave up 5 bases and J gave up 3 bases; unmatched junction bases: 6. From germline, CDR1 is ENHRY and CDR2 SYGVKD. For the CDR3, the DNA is TGTGCCATCAGTAAACAGGGGAACTCTAATGAAAAACTGTTTTTT. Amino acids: CAISKQGNSNEKLFF.

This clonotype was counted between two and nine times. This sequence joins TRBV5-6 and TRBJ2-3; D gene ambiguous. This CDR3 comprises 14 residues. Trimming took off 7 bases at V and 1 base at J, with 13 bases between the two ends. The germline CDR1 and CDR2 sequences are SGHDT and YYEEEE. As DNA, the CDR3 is TGTGCCAGCTCACGGATCTCTGGCACAGATACGCAGTATTTT. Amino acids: CASSRISGTDTQYF.